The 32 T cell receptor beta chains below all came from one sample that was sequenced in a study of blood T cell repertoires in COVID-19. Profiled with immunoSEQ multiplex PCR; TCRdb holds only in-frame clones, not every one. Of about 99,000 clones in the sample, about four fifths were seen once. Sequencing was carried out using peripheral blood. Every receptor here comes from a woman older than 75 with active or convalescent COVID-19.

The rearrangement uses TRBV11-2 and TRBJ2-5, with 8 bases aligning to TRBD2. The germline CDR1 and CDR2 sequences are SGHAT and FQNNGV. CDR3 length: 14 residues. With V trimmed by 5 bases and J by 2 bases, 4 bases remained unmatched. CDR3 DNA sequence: TGTGCCAGCAGCAGAGCTAGCGGGCAAGAGACCCAGTACTTC. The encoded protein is CASSRASGQETQYF.

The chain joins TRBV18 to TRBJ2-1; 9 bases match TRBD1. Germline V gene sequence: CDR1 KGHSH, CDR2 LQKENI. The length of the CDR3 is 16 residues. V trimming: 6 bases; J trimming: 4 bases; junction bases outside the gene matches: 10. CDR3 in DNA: TGTGCCAGCTCCCGCAAGACAGGGGGGAAATACAATGAGCAGTTCTTC. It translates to CASSRKTGGKYNEQFF.

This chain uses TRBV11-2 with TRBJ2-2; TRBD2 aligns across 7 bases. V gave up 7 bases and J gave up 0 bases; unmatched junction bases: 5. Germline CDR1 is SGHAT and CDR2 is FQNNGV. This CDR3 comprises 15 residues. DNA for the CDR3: TGTGCCAGCAAACTAGCGATCGCGAACACCGGGGAGCTGTTTTTT. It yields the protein CASKLAIANTGELFF.

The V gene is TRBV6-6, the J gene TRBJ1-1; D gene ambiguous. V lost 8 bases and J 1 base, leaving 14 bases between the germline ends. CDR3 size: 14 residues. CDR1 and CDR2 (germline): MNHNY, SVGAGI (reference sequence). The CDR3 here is CASLGGRRNTEAFF. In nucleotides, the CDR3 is TGTGCCAGCCTTGGTGGGAGGCGGAACACTGAAGCTTTCTTT.

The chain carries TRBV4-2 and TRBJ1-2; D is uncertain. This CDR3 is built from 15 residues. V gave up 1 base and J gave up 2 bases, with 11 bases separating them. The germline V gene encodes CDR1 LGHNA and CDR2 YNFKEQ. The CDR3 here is CASSQGEESNYGYTF. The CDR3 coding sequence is TGTGCCAGCAGCCAAGGTGAGGAGTCCAACTATGGCTACACCTTC.

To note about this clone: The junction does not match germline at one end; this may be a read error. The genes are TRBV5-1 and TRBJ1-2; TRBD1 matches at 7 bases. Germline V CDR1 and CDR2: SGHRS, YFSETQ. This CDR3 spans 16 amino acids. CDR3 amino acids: CASSTHTGTANYGYTF. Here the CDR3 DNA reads TGTGCCAGCAGCACCCATACCGGGACAGCTAACTATGGCTACACCTTC.

The CDR3 sequence is CASRTRGQGKDEQYF. CDR3 DNA sequence: TGTGCCAGCAGAACGAGGGGACAGGGTAAGGACGAGCAGTACTTC. The rearrangement joins TRBV7-2 to TRBJ2-7; 9 positions agree with TRBD1. Germline values: CDR1 SGHTA, CDR2 FQGNSA. The CDR3 contains 15 residues. J gave up 5 bases and V 6 bases, and 11 bases lay outside the gene matches.

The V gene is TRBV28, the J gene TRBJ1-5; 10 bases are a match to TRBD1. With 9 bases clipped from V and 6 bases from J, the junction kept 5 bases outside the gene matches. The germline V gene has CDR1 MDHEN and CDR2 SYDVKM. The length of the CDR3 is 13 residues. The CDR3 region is CASWGQGIQPQHF. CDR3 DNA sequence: TGTGCCAGTTGGGGACAGGGGATTCAGCCCCAGCATTTT.

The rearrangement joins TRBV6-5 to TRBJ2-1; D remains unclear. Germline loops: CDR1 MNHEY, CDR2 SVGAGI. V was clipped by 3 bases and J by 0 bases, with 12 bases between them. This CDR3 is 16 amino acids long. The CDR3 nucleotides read TGTGCCAGCAGTTATCGCTTCTTTAGCTCCTACAATGAGCAGTTCTTC. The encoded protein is CASSYRFFSSYNEQFF.

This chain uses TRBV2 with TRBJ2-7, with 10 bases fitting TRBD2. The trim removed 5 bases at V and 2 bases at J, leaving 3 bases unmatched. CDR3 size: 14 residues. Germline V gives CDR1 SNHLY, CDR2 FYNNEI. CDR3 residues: CASSLAGGPYEQYF. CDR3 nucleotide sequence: TGTGCCAGCAGTTTAGCGGGAGGCCCCTACGAGCAGTACTTC. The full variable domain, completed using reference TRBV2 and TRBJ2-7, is EPEVTQTPSHQVTQMGQEVILRCVPISNHLYFYWYRQILGQKVEFLVSFYNNEISEKSEIFDDQFSVERPDGSNFTLKIRSTKLEDSAMYFCASSLAGGPYEQYFGPGTRLTVT.

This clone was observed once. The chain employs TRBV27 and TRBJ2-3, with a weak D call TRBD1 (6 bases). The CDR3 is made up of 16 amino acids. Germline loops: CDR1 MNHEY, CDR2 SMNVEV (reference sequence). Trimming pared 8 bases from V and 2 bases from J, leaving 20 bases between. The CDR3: CASATTGFGPTDTQYF. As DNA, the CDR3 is TGTGCCAGCGCTACAACAGGGTTTGGACCCACAGATACGCAGTATTTT.

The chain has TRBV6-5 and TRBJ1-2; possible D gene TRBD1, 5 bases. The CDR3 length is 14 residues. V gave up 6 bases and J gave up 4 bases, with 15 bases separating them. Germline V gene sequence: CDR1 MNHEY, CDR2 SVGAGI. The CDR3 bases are TGTGCCAGCAGCTTACAGGCAGGGTTCTATGGCTACACCTTC. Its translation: CASSLQAGFYGYTF.

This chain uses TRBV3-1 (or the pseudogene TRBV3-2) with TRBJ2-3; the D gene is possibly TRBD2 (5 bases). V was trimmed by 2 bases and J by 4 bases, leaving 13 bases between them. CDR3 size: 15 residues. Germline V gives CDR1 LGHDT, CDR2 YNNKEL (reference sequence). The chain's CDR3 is CASSQRGQLADTQYF. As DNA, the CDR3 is TGTGCCAGCAGCCAACGGGGTCAGTTGGCAGATACGCAGTATTTT.

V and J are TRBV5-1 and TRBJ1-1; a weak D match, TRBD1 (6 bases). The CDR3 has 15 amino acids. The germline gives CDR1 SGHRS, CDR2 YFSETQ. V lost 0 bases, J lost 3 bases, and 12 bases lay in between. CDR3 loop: CASSLDRAEYTEAFF. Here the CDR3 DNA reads TGCGCCAGCAGCTTGGACAGGGCCGAGTACACTGAAGCTTTCTTT.

The CDR3 loop reads CASSVISGNEQFF. The CDR3 coding sequence is TGTGCCAGCAGCGTAATTAGCGGGAATGAGCAGTTCTTC. The chain recombines TRBV9 with TRBJ2-1; 7 nucleotides agree with TRBD2. J lost 7 bases, V lost 1 base, and 2 bases had no gene match. Germline loops: CDR1 SGDLS, CDR2 YYNGEE. The CDR3 covers 13 residues.

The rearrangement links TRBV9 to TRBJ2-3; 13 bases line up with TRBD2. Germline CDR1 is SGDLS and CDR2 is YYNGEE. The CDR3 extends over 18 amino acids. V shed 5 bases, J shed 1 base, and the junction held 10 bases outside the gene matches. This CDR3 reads CASRPGLAGPLGTDTQYF. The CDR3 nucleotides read TGTGCCAGCAGGCCGGGACTAGCGGGGCCCCTTGGCACAGATACGCAGTATTTT.

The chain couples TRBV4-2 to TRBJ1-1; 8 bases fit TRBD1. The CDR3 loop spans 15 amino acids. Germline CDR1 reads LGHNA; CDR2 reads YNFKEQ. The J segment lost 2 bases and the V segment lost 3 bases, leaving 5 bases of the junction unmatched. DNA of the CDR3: TGTGCCAGCAGCCAGGACAGGGCAATAAACACTGAAGCTTTCTTT. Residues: CASSQDRAINTEAFF.

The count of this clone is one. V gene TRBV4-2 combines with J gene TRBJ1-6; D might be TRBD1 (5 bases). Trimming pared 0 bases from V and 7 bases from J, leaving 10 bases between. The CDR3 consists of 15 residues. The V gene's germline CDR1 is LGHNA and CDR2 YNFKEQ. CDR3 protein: CASSQDFAGNSPLHF. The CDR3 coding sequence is TGTGCCAGCAGCCAAGATTTTGCAGGGAATTCACCCCTCCACTTT.

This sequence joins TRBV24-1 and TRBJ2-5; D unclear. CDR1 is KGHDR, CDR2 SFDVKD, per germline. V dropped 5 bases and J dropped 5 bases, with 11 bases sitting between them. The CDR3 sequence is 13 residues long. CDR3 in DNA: TGTGCCACCAGTGTCAGGCAGTCGGAGACCCAGTACTTC. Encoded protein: CATSVRQSETQYF.

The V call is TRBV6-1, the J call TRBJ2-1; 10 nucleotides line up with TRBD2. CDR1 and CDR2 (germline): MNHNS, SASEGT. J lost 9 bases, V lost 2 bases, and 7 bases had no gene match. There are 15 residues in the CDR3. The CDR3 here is CASSEWLAGVAEQFF. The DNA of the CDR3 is TGTGCCAGCAGTGAATGGCTAGCGGGAGTGGCTGAGCAGTTCTTC.

In DNA, the CDR3 is TGTGCCAGCAGCGTAGGTAGAGCGGGAGGATCATGGGAGACCCAGTACTTC. This gives the protein CASSVGRAGGSWETQYF. V and J are TRBV9 and TRBJ2-5; 9 nucleotides agree with TRBD2. Germline V gives CDR1 SGDLS, CDR2 YYNGEE. The J segment lost 5 bases and the V segment lost 0 bases, leaving 11 bases of the junction unmatched. CDR3 length: 17 residues.

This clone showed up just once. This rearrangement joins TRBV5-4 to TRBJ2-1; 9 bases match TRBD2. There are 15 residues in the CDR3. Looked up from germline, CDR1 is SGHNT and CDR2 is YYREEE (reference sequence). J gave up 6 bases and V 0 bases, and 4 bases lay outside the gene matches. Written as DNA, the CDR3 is TGTGCCAGCAGCTTGGAGCTAGCGGGATTCAATGAGCAGTTCTTC. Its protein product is CASSLELAGFNEQFF.

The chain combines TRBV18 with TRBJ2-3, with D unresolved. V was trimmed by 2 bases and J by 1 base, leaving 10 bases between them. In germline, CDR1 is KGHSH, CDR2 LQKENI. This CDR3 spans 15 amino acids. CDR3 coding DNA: TGTGCCAGCTCACCAGTGCAGATGGGCACAGATACGCAGTATTTT. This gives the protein CASSPVQMGTDTQYF.

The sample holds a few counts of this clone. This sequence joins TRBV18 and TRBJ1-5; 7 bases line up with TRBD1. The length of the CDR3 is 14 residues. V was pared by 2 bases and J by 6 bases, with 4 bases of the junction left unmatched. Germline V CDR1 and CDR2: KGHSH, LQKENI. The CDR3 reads CASSPDRVGQPQHF. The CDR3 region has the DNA TGTGCCAGCTCACCAGACAGGGTCGGTCAGCCCCAGCATTTT.

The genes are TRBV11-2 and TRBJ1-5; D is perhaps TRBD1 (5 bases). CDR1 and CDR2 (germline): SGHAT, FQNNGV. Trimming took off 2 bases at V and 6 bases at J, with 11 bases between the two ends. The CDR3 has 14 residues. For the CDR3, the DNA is TGTGCCAGCAGCTTAATTGGGGGGGGTCAGCCCCAGCATTTT. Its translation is CASSLIGGGQPQHF.

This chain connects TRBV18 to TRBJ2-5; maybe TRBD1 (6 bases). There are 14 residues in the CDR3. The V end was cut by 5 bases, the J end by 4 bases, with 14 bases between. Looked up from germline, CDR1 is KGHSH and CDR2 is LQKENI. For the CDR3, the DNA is TGTGCCAGCTCATCCGCAGGGGTAGGAGAGACCCAGTACTTC. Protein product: CASSSAGVGETQYF.

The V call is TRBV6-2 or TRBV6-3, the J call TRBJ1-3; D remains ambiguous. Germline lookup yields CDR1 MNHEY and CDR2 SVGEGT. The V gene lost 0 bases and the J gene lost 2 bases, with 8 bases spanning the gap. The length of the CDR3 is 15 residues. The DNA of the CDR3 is TGTGCCAGCAGTTACTCGACCGGGACTGGAAACACCATATATTTT. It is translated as CASSYSTGTGNTIYF.

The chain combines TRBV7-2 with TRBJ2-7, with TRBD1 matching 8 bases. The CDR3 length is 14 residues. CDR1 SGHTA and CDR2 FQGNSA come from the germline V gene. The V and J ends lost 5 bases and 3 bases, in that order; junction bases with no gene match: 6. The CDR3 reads CASSLGQADYEQYF. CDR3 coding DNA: TGTGCCAGCAGCCTGGGACAGGCAGACTACGAGCAGTACTTC.

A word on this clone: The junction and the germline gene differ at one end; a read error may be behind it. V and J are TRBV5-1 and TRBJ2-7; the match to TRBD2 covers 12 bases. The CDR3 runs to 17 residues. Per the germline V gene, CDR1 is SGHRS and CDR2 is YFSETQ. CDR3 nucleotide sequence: TGTGCCAGCAGCTACCTCCCGACTAGCGGGAGTAGGTACGAGCAGTACTTC. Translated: CASSYLPTSGSRYEQYF.

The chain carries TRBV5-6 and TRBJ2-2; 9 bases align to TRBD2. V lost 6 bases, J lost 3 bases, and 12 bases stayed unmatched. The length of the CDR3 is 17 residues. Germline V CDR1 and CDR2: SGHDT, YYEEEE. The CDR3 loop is CASTRGGQREDTGELFF. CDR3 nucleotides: TGTGCCAGCACCCGGGGGGGCCAGCGGGAGGACACCGGGGAGCTGTTTTTT.

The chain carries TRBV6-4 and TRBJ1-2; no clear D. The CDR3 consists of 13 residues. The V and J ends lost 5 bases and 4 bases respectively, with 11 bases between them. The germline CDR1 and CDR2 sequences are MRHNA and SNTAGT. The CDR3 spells CASSPDRGYGYTF. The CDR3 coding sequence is TGTGCCAGCAGTCCGGATCGGGGCTATGGCTACACCTTC.

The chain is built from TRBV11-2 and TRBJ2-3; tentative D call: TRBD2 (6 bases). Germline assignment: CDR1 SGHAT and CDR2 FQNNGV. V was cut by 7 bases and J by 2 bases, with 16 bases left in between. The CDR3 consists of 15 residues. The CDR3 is CASTFTSSYTDTQYF. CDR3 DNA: TGTGCCAGCACCTTTACTAGCAGCTACACAGATACGCAGTATTTT.